This T cell receptor (beta chain) was recovered during a study of CD8 T cells in Susac syndrome. Random-hexamer reverse transcription was applied to roughly 0.5 to 1 ug RNA. The TCR beta CDR3 was amplified by immunoSEQ multiplex PCR across 54 Vbeta, 13 Jbeta. Via MiXCR, TCRdb re-called the immunoSEQ multiplex PCR reads, giving one row per CDR3 protein. The data contain around 230,000 distinct CDR3 sequences, 95% of them singletons. While CD8+ and CD4+ T cells were isolated negatively, TEMRA cells were enriched by FACS. Germline V lookup: CDR1 GTSNPN, CDR2 SVGIG (reference sequence). V lost 3 bases and J 9 bases, leaving 15 bases between the germline ends. The CDR3 spans 12 residues.

The chain has TRBV30 and TRBJ2-7; D may be TRBD2 (5 bases). This clonotype originated in a human donor with multiple sclerosis. The sample was CD4+ T cells from PBMCs. The CDR3 loop reads CAWRTEGWRQYF. The CDR3 DNA is TGTGCCTGGAGAACCGAGGGCTGGAGGCAGTACTTC.